Listed below are T cell receptor beta chains from one sample, sequenced in a study of post-analysis software for immune sequencing data. TCRdb re-analysed the PCR reads in MiXCR, keeping a single row per CDR3 protein. The data hold around 770,000 distinct CDR3 sequences, with more than 45% observed a single time. The sample taken for sequencing was blood. These receptors were obtained from a girl aged 10 to 17 with multiple sclerosis. Each CDR3 is given with its conserved first and last residue. A D gene is named only where the DNA matches it firmly. Clone size is not always given. Where it is, it says once, few, many or a class for expanded clones.

CDR3 protein: CASSLGLLNEQFF
CDR3 DNA: TGTGCCAGCAGTTTGGGACTTCTCAATGAGCAGTTCTTC
J gene: TRBJ2-1
clone size: many
V gene: TRBV5-1
D gene: NA

CDR3 protein: CASSFSQGSNGYTF
CDR3 DNA: TGTGCCAGCAGTTTTTCCCAGGGGAGCAATGGCTACACCTTC
J gene: TRBJ1-2
clone size: NA
V gene: TRBV12-3/TRBV12-4
D gene: NA

CDR3 protein: CASSLILLSGANTDTQYF
CDR3 DNA: TGTGCCAGCAGCTTGATCCTGCTGTCAGGGGCGAACACAGATACGCAGTATTTT
J gene: TRBJ2-3
clone size: NA
V gene: TRBV7-9
D gene: NA

CDR3 protein: CASSGITGGIETQYF
CDR3 DNA: TGTGCCAGTAGTGGCATAACAGGCGGTATAGAGACCCAGTACTTC
J gene: TRBJ2-5
clone size: NA
V gene: TRBV19
D gene: NA

CDR3 protein: CASSLGTGVNTEAFF
CDR3 DNA: TGTGCCAGCAGCTTGGGGACAGGGGTGAACACTGAAGCTTTCTTT
J gene: TRBJ1-1
clone size: NA
V gene: TRBV7-6
D gene: TRBD1

CDR3 protein: CASSPGYPEAFF
CDR3 DNA: TGTGCCAGCAGTCCGGGCTATCCTGAAGCTTTCTTT
J gene: TRBJ1-1
clone size: NA
V gene: TRBV27
D gene: NA

CDR3 protein: CASSPFTWSSQETQYF
CDR3 DNA: TGTGCCAGCAGTCCCTTTACCTGGTCCAGCCAAGAGACCCAGTACTTC
J gene: TRBJ2-5
clone size: many
V gene: TRBV12-3/TRBV12-4
D gene: NA

CDR3 protein: CASSLLVVDEQFF
CDR3 DNA: TGTGCCAGCAGCCTACTAGTCGTCGATGAGCAGTTCTTC
J gene: TRBJ2-1
clone size: NA
V gene: TRBV12-3/TRBV12-4
D gene: NA

CDR3 protein: CASSSTRLAGGPDTQYF
CDR3 DNA: TGTGCCAGCAGCTCTACTCGACTAGCGGGAGGACCAGATACGCAGTATTTT
J gene: TRBJ2-3
clone size: few
V gene: TRBV7-8
D gene: TRBD2

CDR3 protein: CASSQDEDEQYF
CDR3 DNA: TGTGCCAGCAGCCAAGATGAGGACGAGCAGTACTTC
J gene: TRBJ2-7
clone size: few
V gene: TRBV3-1
D gene: NA

CDR3 protein: CSVWREGYNEQFF
CDR3 DNA: TGCAGTGTCTGGCGGGAGGGCTACAATGAGCAGTTCTTC
J gene: TRBJ2-1
clone size: NA
V gene: TRBV20-1
D gene: TRBD2

CDR3 protein: CASSRGPANEKLFF
CDR3 DNA: TGTGCCAGCTCCAGGGGGCCGGCTAATGAAAAACTGTTTTTT
J gene: TRBJ1-4
clone size: few
V gene: TRBV18
D gene: TRBD1

CDR3 protein: CASSLYQGAYEQYF
CDR3 DNA: TGTGCCAGCAGCTTATATCAGGGTGCGTACGAGCAGTACTTC
J gene: TRBJ2-7
clone size: NA
V gene: TRBV11-2
D gene: NA